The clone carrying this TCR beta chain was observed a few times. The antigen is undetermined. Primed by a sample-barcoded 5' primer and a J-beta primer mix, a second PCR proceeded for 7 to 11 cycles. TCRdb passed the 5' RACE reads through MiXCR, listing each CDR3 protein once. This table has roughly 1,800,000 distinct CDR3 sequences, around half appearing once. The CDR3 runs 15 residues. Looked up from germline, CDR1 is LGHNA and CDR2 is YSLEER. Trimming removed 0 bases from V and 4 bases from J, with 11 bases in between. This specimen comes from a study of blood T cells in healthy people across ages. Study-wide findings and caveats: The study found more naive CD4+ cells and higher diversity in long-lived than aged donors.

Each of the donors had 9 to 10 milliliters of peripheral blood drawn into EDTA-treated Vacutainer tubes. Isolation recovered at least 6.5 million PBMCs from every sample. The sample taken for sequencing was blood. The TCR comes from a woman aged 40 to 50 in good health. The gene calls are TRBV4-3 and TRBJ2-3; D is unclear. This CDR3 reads CASSQDYGPPDTQYF. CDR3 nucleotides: TGCGCCAGCAGCCAAGATTACGGGCCGCCAGATACGCAGTATTTT.